This TCR beta chain originates from a study of blood T cell repertoires in COVID-19. Study-wide background: Spain, Italy and the United States supplied samples that represented acute and convalescent COVID-19.

Clones were sequenced by immunoSEQ multiplex PCR, and TCRdb holds only the in-frame ones, with some missing. The sample holds around 140,000 clones, approximately 89% seen once. This CDR3 comprises 13 residues. V lost 4 bases and J lost 2, with 5 bases in between. Germline V lookup: CDR1 SGHDN, CDR2 FVKESK. This clone appeared once. Sequenced input: peripheral blood. The rearrangement joins TRBV14 to TRBJ2-2; no clear D. The clonotype comes from a man between 60 and 70 years old with active or convalescent COVID-19. The CDR3 DNA follows: TGTGCCAGCAGCCCCTTTAACACCGGGGAGCTGTTTTTT. Translation: CASSPFNTGELFF.